A single T cell receptor (beta chain) is shown here with its context. Antigen specificity is unknown. The PCR made use of 60 Vbeta and 13 Jbeta primers. TCRdb keeps only in-frame clones here, not all; method: immunoSEQ multiplex PCR. The data contain 75,000 to 100,000 clones, about three quarters of them singletons. The data originate from a study of cytomegalovirus exposure and HLA in healthy donors. The CDR3 consists of 16 residues. The V and J ends lost 1 base and 3 bases, in that order; junction bases with no gene match: 5. CDR1 and CDR2 from the germline V gene are MGHRA and YSYEKL. Study outcomes and limitations: There were reportedly fewer N-insertions in an Asian-associated ancestry cluster than the approximately 670-donor mean, in a later analysis. CMV serostatus alone was available as immune exposure information.

Source material: PBMCs. This sequence originates from a man in his sixties in good health and CMV-seropositive. The chain combines TRBV4-1 with TRBJ2-3; 9 bases agree with TRBD1. CDR3 in amino acids: CASSQVGDRATDTQYF. CDR3 coding DNA: TGCGCCAGCAGCCAAGTCGGGGACAGGGCGACAGATACGCAGTATTTT.